The subject of this entry is one T cell receptor (beta chain). This clone's antigen is unknown. There are no base qualities to consult, and no much larger clone falls within one base. The data originate from a study of Tregs in tolerant kidney transplant recipients (dated by TCRdb to the late 2010s). As for the study more broadly: The study applied TCRbeta sequencing to find donor-specific regulatory T cells before combined kidney and bone marrow transplantation and then followed those same cells after transplant.

Reading the label with the study, this specimen's time point is: 6 months after combined kidney and bone marrow transplant. Related donors were used in the transplants with nonmyeloablative bone marrow transplantation, and mixed chimerism was transient in the human trials. Thawed PBMCs were FACS-sorted into unstimulated Tregs (CD4+CD25+CD127-), CD4+ non-Tregs (CD4+CD25-), CD4 cells and CD8 cells. The patients were several recipients of combined kidney and bone marrow transplants from the ITN036ST trial, and samples were available only from these trial subjects. Healthy control blood was processed to PBMCs by Ficoll density gradient and cryopreserved, and patient PBMCs were collected before and after transplant. For TCRbeta CDR3 sequencing, genomic DNA from the sorted cells was extracted using the QIAGEN DNeasy Blood and Tissue Kit. High-throughput TCRbeta CDR3 sequencing was carried out commercially through immunoSEQ, with PCR amplification with bias correction and internal controls included. Turning to the authors' computational methods: Unique productive TCRbeta sequences were defined by CDR3 nucleotide sequence when primers matched and otherwise by CDR3 amino acid sequence together with Vbeta and Jbeta genes. Sorting error was corrected by removing sequences shared between sorted populations at a frequency ratio of 2:1 or less, and the remaining shared sequences were assigned to the higher population. A sequence counted as donor-reactive if, in CFSE-low cells, the sequence had a frequency of at least 0.01% and was expanded at least 5-fold compared with unstimulated cells. Jensen-Shannon divergence, calculated on the top 100 TCRbeta sequences ranked by frequency, was used to quantify repertoire divergence. For samples with multiple sequencing runs, sorting error was corrected in each run separately before the runs were combined. In TCRdb, the immuneACCESS table is reduced to in-frame sequences with V and J assigned. These tables do not hold every clone; where another copy was compared, an unresolved V gene accounts for under half, and the others remain unexplained. The V and J calls and clone size were taken over from that table, and D and trimming were inferred from the DNA. The sample table contains about 64,000 clones; only one count was recorded for around 87% of them. Around 4% of the sample lies in the top ten.

The CDR3 spans 16 residues, from the cysteine through the phenylalanine. The read is trimmed to its CDR3 DNA, 48 bases read in frame from base 1. In the germline V gene, CDR1 corresponds to MNHNS and CDR2 to SASEGT. Trimming removed 1 base from V and 8 bases from J; the gene matches leave 10 bases unexplained. The paper's findings and limits, for the study overall: Biological reproducibility was not examined directly, but technical replication error appeared to be minimal. In tolerant patients, the expansion of donor-specific Tregs was greater than global Treg expansion, suggesting that the expansion was antigen-driven rather than nonspecific. For some patients the PCR primers changed over time, which made it impossible to compare the samples from those patients at the nucleotide level. Expanding Tregs with activated donor B cells appeared to identify the most biologically relevant and donor-specific TCRbeta repertoire. Because the study included only a small number of patients, the results must be confirmed in larger populations and under other immunosuppression protocols.

This receptor chain uses TRBV6-1 and TRBJ2-2, and 7 junction bases match TRBD2. The origin of this receptor is a human patient who received a combined kidney and bone marrow transplant. In transplant recipients, some T cells may be of donor rather than host origin. The source material was CD4+ T cells from blood (PBMCs), sampled 6 months after the transplant. CDR3 sequence: CASSEVGGRGRGELFF. The DNA reads TGTGCCAGCAGTGAAGTCGGGGGGAGGGGAAGAGGGGAGCTGTTTTTT.